Below, 20 T cell receptor beta chains from the same sample are listed, as sequenced in a study of blood T cell dynamics during melanoma immunotherapy. Time point given: pre-treatment baseline. Clones were read by immunoSEQ multiplex PCR, and TCRdb kept only the in-frame ones, dropping some. The sample yields about 9,000 clones, roughly 77% seen once. Here the sequenced sample was blood, taken from a patient treated with checkpoint blockade. These receptors originate from a human donor with melanoma.

The chain uses TRBV2 and TRBJ1-4; D perhaps matches TRBD1 (6 bases). The CDR3 sequence is 15 residues long. Trimming stripped 3 bases from V and 5 bases from J, with 13 bases between. Germline lookup yields CDR1 SNHLY and CDR2 FYNNEI. Written as DNA, the CDR3 is TGTGCCAGCAGTGAGCTACAGGGTCGCAATGAAAAACTGTTTTTT. Residues: CASSELQGRNEKLFF.

This clone appeared once. The chain employs TRBV19 and TRBJ2-2, with D possibly TRBD1 on 6 matching bases. V lost 7 bases, J lost 0 bases, and 18 bases lay in between. The CDR3 loop spans 17 amino acids. Germline lookup yields CDR1 LNHDA and CDR2 SQIVND (reference sequence). CDR3 coding DNA: TGTGCCAGTACCACGAGGGACACCCTCTCGAACACCGGGGAGCTGTTTTTT. Translating gives CASTTRDTLSNTGELFF.

The chain joins TRBV5-4 to TRBJ2-7; unclear D gene. The germline CDR1 and CDR2 sequences are SGHNT and YYREEE (reference sequence). The CDR3 runs to 11 residues. Trimming removed 4 bases at V and 0 bases at J, with 2 bases between. The CDR3 sequence: CASSDSYEQYF. In DNA form, the CDR3 reads TGTGCCAGCAGCGACTCCTACGAGCAGTACTTC. Supplemented by reference TRBV5-4 and TRBJ2-7, the full variable domain reads ETGVTQSPTHLIKTRGQQVTLRCSSQSGHNTVSWYQQALGQGPQFIFQYYREEENGRGNFPPRFSGLQFPNYSSELNVNALELDDSALYLCASSDSYEQYFGPGTRLTVT.

There are a few counts of this clone. The chain combines TRBV4-1 with TRBJ1-1, with no clear D. V was clipped by 3 bases and J by 4 bases, with 15 bases between them. CDR1 and CDR2 (germline): MGHRA, YSYEKL. CDR3 length equals 15 residues. CDR3 DNA: TGCGCCAGCAGCCAGATTCTTCCCGGGAGCACTGAAGCTTTCTTT. Residues: CASSQILPGSTEAFF.

The V gene is TRBV7-9, the J gene TRBJ2-7; D is unclear. The CDR3 sequence is 14 residues long. The V gene's germline CDR1 is SEHNR and CDR2 FQNEAQ (reference sequence). Trimming left V 1 base short and J 0 bases short, with 7 bases between. CDR3 nucleotides: TGTGCCAGCAGCTTAGAAGCAGGCTCCTACGAGCAGTACTTC. It codes for CASSLEAGSYEQYF.

The chain recombines TRBV19 with TRBJ1-5, with D maybe TRBD1 (6 bases). The V and J ends lost 7 bases and 10 bases respectively, with 20 bases between them. The germline CDR1 and CDR2 sequences are LNHDA and SQIVND (reference sequence). CDR3 length: 14 amino acids. The CDR3 loop is CASNLGGGTVPQHF. In DNA, the CDR3 is TGTGCCAGTAATCTAGGGGGGGGTACTGTACCCCAGCATTTT.

V usage is TRBV11-2 and J usage is TRBJ1-4; D is ambiguous. Germline V gene lookup returns CDR1 SGHAT and CDR2 FQNNGV. Trimming took off 5 bases at V and 7 bases at J, with 14 bases between the two ends. There are 14 residues in the CDR3. CDR3 region: CASSPGWRAEKLFF. In DNA form, the CDR3 reads TGTGCCAGCAGCCCGGGGTGGAGGGCTGAAAAACTGTTTTTT.

This chain links TRBV25-1 with TRBJ2-7; no definite D call. The germline CDR1 and CDR2 sequences are MGHDK and SYGVNS. Trimming removed 6 bases from V and 3 bases from J, with 3 bases in between. The CDR3 is 10 amino acids. In DNA form, the CDR3 reads TGTGCCAGCAGCCTCTACGAGCAGTACTTC. Residues: CASSLYEQYF.

This clone was seen more than once but under ten times. V is TRBV6-5 and J is TRBJ1-1, with D unclear. The CDR3 is made up of 11 amino acids. Germline V lookup: CDR1 MNHEY, CDR2 SVGAGI. Trimming removed 2 bases from V and 10 bases from J, with 8 bases in between. The CDR3 loop reads CASSYLDRAFF. The CDR3 DNA sequence: TGTGCCAGCAGTTACCTGGACCGAGCTTTCTTT.

Here the CDR3 reads CASSQGGGRDADTQYF. As DNA, the CDR3 is TGTGCCAGCAGCCAAGGGGGCGGGAGGGACGCAGATACGCAGTATTTT. The rearrangement uses TRBV4-2 and TRBJ2-3; 9 bases line up with TRBD2. CDR1 is LGHNA and CDR2 is YNFKEQ in the germline V gene. The CDR3 runs to 16 residues. The V and J ends lost 1 base and 4 bases, in that order; junction bases with no gene match: 6.

The chain couples TRBV6-1 to TRBJ2-7; D gene ambiguous. Germline CDR1 MNHNS, CDR2 SASEGT. This CDR3 comprises 17 residues. Deletions cut 2 bases from V and 0 bases from J, with 17 bases between. CDR3 in amino acids: CASSEYRYRLSSYEQYF. In DNA, the CDR3 is TGTGCCAGCAGTGAATATCGGTATAGGTTGAGCTCCTACGAGCAGTACTTC.

In this sample, this clone turned up a few times. The V call is TRBV30, the J call TRBJ1-4, with D unresolved. The V and J ends lost 1 base and 2 bases respectively, with 14 bases between them. CDR3 length: 16 residues. In germline, CDR1 is GTSNPN, CDR2 SVGIG (reference sequence). Here the CDR3 reads CAWSDGLGYTNEKLFF. CDR3 sequence (DNA): TGTGCCTGGAGTGATGGTTTGGGCTACACTAATGAAAAACTGTTTTTT. Variable domain in full (rest from reference TRBV30 and TRBJ1-4): SQTIHQWPATLVQPVGSPLSLECTVEGTSNPNLYWYRQAAGRGLQLLFYSVGIGQISSEVPQNLSASRPQDRQFILSSKKLLLSDSGFYLCAWSDGLGYTNEKLFFGSGTQLSVL.

The genes are TRBV28 and TRBJ1-5; D perhaps matches TRBD1 (5 bases). The germline gives CDR1 MDHEN, CDR2 SYDVKM. The V and J ends lost 7 bases and 2 bases respectively, with 24 bases between them. The CDR3 runs to 18 residues. CDR3 nucleotides: TGTGCCAGCAACCTACTCGGGGGTCCCCTCGGGGGCAATCAGCCCCAGCATTTT. Its protein is CASNLLGGPLGGNQPQHF. Looking up the rest from reference TRBV28 and TRBJ1-5 gives the full variable domain: DVKVTQSSRYLVKRTGEKVFLECVQDMDHENMFWYRQDPGLGLRLIYFSYDVKMKEKGDIPEGYSVSREKKERFSLILESASTNQTSMYLCASNLLGGPLGGNQPQHFGDGTRLSIL.

The J gene is TRBJ1-6, the V gene TRBV6-1; D remains unclear. The CDR3 is 13 residues long. Trimming shortened V by 2 bases and J by 5 bases, and 4 bases separated the two germline ends. Per the germline V gene, CDR1 is MNHNS and CDR2 is SASEGT. DNA of the CDR3: TGTGCCAGCAGTGAACACAATAATTCACCCCTCCACTTT. Translating gives CASSEHNNSPLHF.

This clone was found a few times. The chain uses TRBV19 and TRBJ2-7; 7 bases are shared with TRBD1. Unmatched junction bases numbered 5, after V lost 6 bases and J lost 6 bases. Germline loops: CDR1 LNHDA, CDR2 SQIVND (reference sequence). This CDR3 has 12 residues. CDR3 region: CASSPRGLEQYF. CDR3 bases: TGTGCCAGTAGCCCGAGGGGGCTCGAGCAGTACTTC.

The chain recombines TRBV7-3 with TRBJ2-5; D is possibly TRBD1 (6 bases). The CDR3 is made up of 14 amino acids. V lost 1 base and J lost 2, with 8 bases in between. The germline CDR1 and CDR2 sequences are SGHTA and FQGTGA. The CDR3 loop is CASSLIGGQETQYF. Written as DNA, the CDR3 is TGTGCCAGCAGCTTAATAGGGGGACAAGAGACCCAGTACTTC.

This clone appeared a single time. The chain couples TRBV29-1 to TRBJ2-7; D is possibly TRBD2 (6 bases). CDR3 length equals 13 residues. Germline V gives CDR1 SQVTM, CDR2 ANQGSEA. V was cut by 2 bases and J by 4 bases, with 12 bases left in between. The CDR3 bases are TGCAGCGTTGAAACGACTGGGGGGTACGAGCAGTACTTC. Its protein product is CSVETTGGYEQYF.

This sequence joins TRBV7-8 and TRBJ2-1; 11 bases match TRBD2. The CDR3 length is 16 residues. Germline V gene sequence: CDR1 SGHVS, CDR2 FQNEAQ. The V gene end was trimmed by 5 bases and the J gene end by 4 bases; junction bases not matched to a gene: 7. The CDR3 DNA sequence: TGTGCCAGCAGCCGCGGGACTAGCGGAAATTACAATGAGCAGTTCTTC. Its protein is CASSRGTSGNYNEQFF. Complete variable domain (other parts from reference TRBV7-8 and TRBJ2-1): GAGVSQSPRYKVAKRGQDVALRCDPISGHVSLFWYQQALGQGPEFLTYFQNEAQLDKSGLPSDRFFAERPEGSVSTLKIQRTQQEDSAVYLCASSRGTSGNYNEQFFGPGTRLTVL.

The chain uses TRBV4-1 and TRBJ1-4; a weak D match, TRBD1 (5 bases). CDR1 is MGHRA and CDR2 is YSYEKL in the germline V gene. This CDR3 has 16 amino acids. V lost 1 base and J lost 0, with 9 bases in between. The DNA of the CDR3 is TGCGCCAGCAGCCAAGGGGACGGAACAACTAATGAAAAACTGTTTTTT. Translating gives CASSQGDGTTNEKLFF.

The rearrangement uses TRBV30 and TRBJ2-5, with D maybe TRBD2 (6 bases). The closer fit of TRBJ2-7 to the DNA end suggests the J call may be wrong. CDR3 length equals 13 residues. Per the germline V gene, CDR1 is GTSNPN and CDR2 is SVGIG (reference sequence). The CDR3 spells CAWIRQGGYEQYF. CDR3 nucleotides: TGTGCCTGGATTAGGCAGGGAGGCTACGAGCAGTACTTC.